Listed here are 11 T cell receptor beta chains from one sample, sequenced in a study of stem cell transplantation in POMP-related autoinflammatory disease. Broader study findings: PRAID patients trended toward lower TRB diversity and higher clonality in all analyzed T-cell subsets. Patients with PRAID showed a restricted number of unique TRB V-J gene pairings.

The antigens for these receptors are not known. Clones were sequenced by immunoSEQ multiplex PCR, and TCRdb holds only the in-frame ones, with some missing. The sample holds some 8,300 clones, roughly 90% seen once. The source was CD8+ T cells from PBMCs, collected before stem cell transplantation. All receptors derive from a human donor with POMP-related autoinflammation and immune dysregulation (PRAID).

This sequence joins TRBV5-6 and TRBJ2-3; D remains ambiguous. Germline values: CDR1 SGHDT, CDR2 YYEEEE. CDR3 size: 11 residues. The V gene lost 0 bases and the J gene lost 4 bases, with 0 bases spanning the gap. CDR3 DNA sequence: TGTGCCAGCAGCTTGGCAGATACGCAGTATTTT. It yields the protein CASSLADTQYF.

The chain joins TRBV29-1 to TRBJ1-1, with unresolved D. Trimming left V 3 bases short and J 1 base short, with 9 bases between. The germline CDR1 and CDR2 sequences are SQVTM and ANQGSEA. This CDR3 is 13 amino acids long. The CDR3 DNA follows: TGCAGCGTTGATCTGGGGAGGAACACTGAAGCTTTCTTT. Its protein is CSVDLGRNTEAFF.

The genes are TRBV5-4 and TRBJ2-7; D remains ambiguous. The CDR3 sequence is 11 residues long. Trimming left V 3 bases short and J 3 bases short, with 4 bases between. The germline V gene has CDR1 SGHNT and CDR2 YYREEE (reference sequence). CDR3 sequence reads: CASSSGYEQYF. The CDR3 nucleotides read TGTGCCAGCAGCTCAGGCTACGAGCAGTACTTC. Drawing the rest from reference TRBV5-4 and TRBJ2-7, the complete variable domain is ETGVTQSPTHLIKTRGQQVTLRCSSQSGHNTVSWYQQALGQGPQFIFQYYREEENGRGNFPPRFSGLQFPNYSSELNVNALELDDSALYLCASSSGYEQYFGPGTRLTVT.

This chain joins TRBV28 and TRBJ1-2; possible D gene TRBD1, 5 bases. Per germline, CDR1 MDHEN and CDR2 SYDVKM. The CDR3 extends over 14 amino acids. The V end was cut by 2 bases, the J end by 10 bases, with 17 bases between. DNA of the CDR3: TGTGCCAGCAGTTTACAGGGCCTGTTCGATGACTACACCTTC. Protein product: CASSLQGLFDDYTF.

This chain uses TRBV15 with TRBJ2-7; a weak D match, TRBD1 (5 bases). Germline lookup yields CDR1 LNHNV and CDR2 YYDKDF (reference sequence). The CDR3 has 13 residues. Trimming cost V 5 bases and J 3 bases, with 11 bases left between them. The CDR3 sequence is CATSPDTIYEQYF. CDR3 in DNA: TGTGCCACCAGCCCGGACACCATCTACGAGCAGTACTTC.

The gene calls are TRBV27 and TRBJ2-1, with unresolved D. The V gene lost 0 bases and the J gene lost 6 bases, with 9 bases spanning the gap. The CDR3 totals 14 residues. CDR1 is MNHEY, CDR2 SMNVEV, per germline (reference sequence). The CDR3, as DNA: TGTGCCAGCAGTTTATCTGGGTACACCAATGAGCAGTTCTTC. Translating it yields CASSLSGYTNEQFF.

The chain joins TRBV28 to TRBJ2-7; possibly TRBD2 for D (5 bases). Trimming pared 1 base from V and 4 bases from J, leaving 17 bases between. CDR3 length: 16 amino acids. The germline V gene encodes CDR1 MDHEN and CDR2 SYDVKM. This CDR3 reads CASSLSSAGMGYEQYF. The CDR3 DNA reads TGTGCCAGCAGTTTATCATCGGCGGGTATGGGATACGAGCAGTACTTC.

The chain joins TRBV11-2 to TRBJ1-4; a possible D gene is TRBD1 (5 bases). The CDR3 contains 14 residues. The germline gives CDR1 SGHAT, CDR2 FQNNGV. V shed 6 bases and J shed 8 bases, with 16 bases lying between them. CDR3 DNA sequence: TGTGCCAGCAGACCCGACAGAGGAAGCGAAAAACTGTTTTTT. Translation: CASRPDRGSEKLFF.

This clone appeared a single time. This chain uses TRBV13 with TRBJ2-5; 8 nucleotides match TRBD1. CDR1 and CDR2 (germline): PRHDT, FYEKMQ (reference sequence). The CDR3 has 14 residues. The V segment lost 5 bases and the J segment 2 bases; nucleotides outside the gene matches: 4. This CDR3 is CASSLRQGQETQYF. The CDR3 region has the DNA TGTGCCAGCAGCCTCCGACAGGGGCAAGAGACCCAGTACTTC.

The chain combines TRBV4-1 with TRBJ1-4, with TRBD1 matching over 9 bases. There are 14 residues in the CDR3. J lost 9 bases, V lost 4 bases, and 6 bases had no gene match. Germline CDR1 and CDR2: MGHRA and YSYEKL. CDR3 region: CASSLPGTGKKLFF. CDR3 coding DNA: TGCGCCAGCAGCCTCCCCGGGACAGGGAAAAAACTGTTTTTT.

In nucleotides, the CDR3 is TGTGCCAGCAGGGGACTAGCCGTGCCCGGGGAGCTGTTTTTT. Translated, it gives CASRGLAVPGELFF. V usage is TRBV6-6 and J usage is TRBJ2-2, with 9 bases aligning to TRBD2. Germline V gene lookup returns CDR1 MNHNY and CDR2 SVGAGI (reference sequence). Losses at the gene ends were 6 bases for V and 6 bases for J; bases not matched to a gene: 5. This CDR3 is 14 amino acids long.